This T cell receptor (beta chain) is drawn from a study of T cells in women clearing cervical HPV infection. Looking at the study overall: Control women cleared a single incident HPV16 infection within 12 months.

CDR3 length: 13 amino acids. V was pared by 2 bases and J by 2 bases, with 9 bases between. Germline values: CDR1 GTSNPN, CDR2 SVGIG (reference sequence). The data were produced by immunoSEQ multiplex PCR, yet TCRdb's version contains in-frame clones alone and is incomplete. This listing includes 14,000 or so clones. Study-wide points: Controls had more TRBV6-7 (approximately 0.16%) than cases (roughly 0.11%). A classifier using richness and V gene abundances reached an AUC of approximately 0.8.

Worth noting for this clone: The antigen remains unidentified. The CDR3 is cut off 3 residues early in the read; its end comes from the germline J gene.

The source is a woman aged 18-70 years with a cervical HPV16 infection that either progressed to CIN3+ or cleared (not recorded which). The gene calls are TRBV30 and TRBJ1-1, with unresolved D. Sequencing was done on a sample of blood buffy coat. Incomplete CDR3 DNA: TGTGCCTGGAGTCGGGTCGGCAACACTGAA. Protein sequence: CAWSRVGNTE. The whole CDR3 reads CAWSRVGNTEAFF.